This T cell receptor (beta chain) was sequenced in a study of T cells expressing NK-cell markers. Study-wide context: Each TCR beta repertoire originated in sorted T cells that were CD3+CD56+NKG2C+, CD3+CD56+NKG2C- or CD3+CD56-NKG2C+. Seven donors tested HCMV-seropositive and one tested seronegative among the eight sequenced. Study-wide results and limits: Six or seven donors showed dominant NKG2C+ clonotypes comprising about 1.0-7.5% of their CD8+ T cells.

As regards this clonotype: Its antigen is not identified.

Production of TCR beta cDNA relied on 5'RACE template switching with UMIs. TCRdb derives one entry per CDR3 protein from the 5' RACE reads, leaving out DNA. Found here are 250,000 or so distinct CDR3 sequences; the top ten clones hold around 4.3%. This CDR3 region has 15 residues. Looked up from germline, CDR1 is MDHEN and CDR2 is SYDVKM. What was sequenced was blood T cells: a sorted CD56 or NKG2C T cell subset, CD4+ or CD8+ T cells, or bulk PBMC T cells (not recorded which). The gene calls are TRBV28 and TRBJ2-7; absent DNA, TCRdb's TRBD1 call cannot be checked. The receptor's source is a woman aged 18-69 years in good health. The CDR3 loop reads CASSLSGGPPYEQYF. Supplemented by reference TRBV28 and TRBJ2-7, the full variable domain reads DVKVTQSSRYLVKRTGEKVFLECVQDMDHENMFWYRQDPGLGLRLIYFSYDVKMKEKGDIPEGYSVSREKKERFSLILESASTNQTSMYLCASSLSGGPPYEQYFGPGTRLTVT.